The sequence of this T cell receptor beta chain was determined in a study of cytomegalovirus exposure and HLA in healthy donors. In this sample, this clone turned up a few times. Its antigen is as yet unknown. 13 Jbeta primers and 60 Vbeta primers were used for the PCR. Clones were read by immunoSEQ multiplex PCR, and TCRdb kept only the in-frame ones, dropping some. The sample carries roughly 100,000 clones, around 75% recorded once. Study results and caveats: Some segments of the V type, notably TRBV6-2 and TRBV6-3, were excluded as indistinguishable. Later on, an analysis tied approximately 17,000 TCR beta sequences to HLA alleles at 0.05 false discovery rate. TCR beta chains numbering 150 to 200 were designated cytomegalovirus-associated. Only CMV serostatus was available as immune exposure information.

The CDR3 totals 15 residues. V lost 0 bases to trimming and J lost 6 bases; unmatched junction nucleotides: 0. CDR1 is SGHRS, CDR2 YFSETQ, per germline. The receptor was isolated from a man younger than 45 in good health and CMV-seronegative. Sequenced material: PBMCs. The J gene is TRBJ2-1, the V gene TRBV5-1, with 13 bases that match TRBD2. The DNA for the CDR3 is TGCGCCAGCAGCTTGGGACTAGCGGGGGGCAATGAGCAGTTCTTC. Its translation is CASSLGLAGGNEQFF. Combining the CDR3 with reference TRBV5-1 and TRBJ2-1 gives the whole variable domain KAGVTQTPRYLIKTRGQQVTLSCSPISGHRSVSWYQQTPGQGLQFLFEYFSETQRNKGNFPGRFSGRQFSNSRSEMNVSTLELGDSALYLCASSLGLAGGNEQFFGPGTRLTVL.